Listed below are T cell receptor beta chains from one sample, sequenced in a study of blood T cell repertoires in COVID-19. Produced via immunoSEQ multiplex PCR; TCRdb's table is partial and in-frame only. The data show 200,000 or so clones, 70% to 90% seen once. Sequenced sample: peripheral blood. These receptors were obtained from a man aged 45-65 years with COVID-19, enrolled during active disease. The CDR3 runs from the conserved cysteine through the conserved F or W. The order of the fields is CDR3 protein, CDR3 DNA, J gene, CDR3 length, D gene, clone size, V gene. A D gene is named only where the DNA matches it firmly. Expanded clones are given a class, and other clones once, few, many or no size at all.

CDR3: CASSYSTGEQYF
DNA: TGTGCCAGCAGTTACTCAACAGGGGAGCAGTACTTC
J: TRBJ2-7
length: 12
D: NA
size: NA
V: TRBV6-2/TRBV6-3

CDR3: CASSPGTGGGDTQYF
DNA: TGTGCCAGCAGCCCAGGGACAGGGGGAGGAGATACGCAGTATTTT
J: TRBJ2-3
length: 15
D: TRBD1
size: NA
V: TRBV11-3

CDR3: CASSLSTGVEQFF
DNA: TGTGCCAGCAGCTTATCCACGGGAGTCGAGCAGTTCTTC
J: TRBJ2-1
length: 13
D: NA
size: NA
V: TRBV11-2

CDR3: CASSTQGARTEAFF
DNA: TGTGCCAGTAGTACCCAGGGGGCGCGGACTGAAGCTTTCTTT
J: TRBJ1-1
length: 14
D: TRBD1
size: NA
V: TRBV19

CDR3: CASSLTGSSYEQYF
DNA: TGTGCCAGCAGTTTGACGGGGAGCTCCTACGAGCAGTACTTC
J: TRBJ2-7
length: 14
D: NA
size: NA
V: TRBV27

CDR3: CASSRRTSGTDTQYF
DNA: TGTGCCAGCAGCAGACGGACTAGCGGCACAGATACGCAGTATTTT
J: TRBJ2-3
length: 15
D: TRBD2
size: NA
V: TRBV5-6

CDR3: CASREAPGTSLGNEQFF
DNA: TGTGCCAGTAGAGAGGCCCCCGGGACTTCCCTGGGGAATGAGCAGTTCTTC
J: TRBJ2-1
length: 17
D: NA
size: NA
V: TRBV19

CDR3: CASSLDSYYGYTF
DNA: TGTGCCAGCAGCTTGGACAGCTACTATGGCTACACCTTC
J: TRBJ1-2
length: 13
D: NA
size: once
V: TRBV7-3

CDR3: CASEPAGQGAYTYGYTF
DNA: TGTGCCAGCGAGCCCGCCGGACAGGGGGCATATACCTATGGCTACACCTTC
J: TRBJ1-2
length: 17
D: TRBD1
size: NA
V: TRBV28

CDR3: CASGHRGTEAFF
DNA: TGCGCCAGCGGGCACAGGGGCACTGAAGCTTTCTTT
J: TRBJ1-1
length: 12
D: TRBD1
size: NA
V: TRBV4-3

CDR3: CASSIVAWGDQETQYF
DNA: TGTGCCAGTAGTATCGTGGCTTGGGGGGACCAAGAGACCCAGTACTTC
J: TRBJ2-5
length: 16
D: NA
size: NA
V: TRBV19

CDR3: CASSPTGGRTEAFF
DNA: TGTGCCAGCAGCCCTACAGGGGGGAGGACTGAAGCTTTCTTT
J: TRBJ1-1
length: 14
D: TRBD1
size: many
V: TRBV7-3

CDR3: CASSWTSGRSETQYF
DNA: TGTGCCAGCAGCTGGACTAGCGGGAGGTCTGAGACCCAGTACTTC
J: TRBJ2-5
length: 15
D: TRBD2
size: NA
V: TRBV3-1/TRBV3-2

CDR3: CATSDRLYTQGVGSTDTQYF
DNA: TGTGCCACCAGTGATCGACTCTATACACAGGGGGTCGGGAGCACAGATACGCAGTATTTT
J: TRBJ2-3
length: 20
D: TRBD1
size: NA
V: TRBV24-1

CDR3: CASSRLAGGFNEQFF
DNA: TGTGCCAGCAGCCGTCTAGCGGGAGGTTTCAATGAGCAGTTCTTC
J: TRBJ2-1
length: 15
D: TRBD2
size: NA
V: TRBV6-5

CDR3: CASSGTSGGKYNEQFF
DNA: TGTGCCAGCAGTGGGACTAGCGGGGGCAAATACAATGAGCAGTTCTTC
J: TRBJ2-1
length: 16
D: TRBD2
size: NA
V: TRBV6-2/TRBV6-3

CDR3: CASSPGTSGTLDTQYF
DNA: TGCGCCAGCAGCCCAGGGACTAGCGGGACACTAGATACGCAGTATTTT
J: TRBJ2-3
length: 16
D: TRBD2
size: few
V: TRBV5-1

CDR3: CASSLKSRDRLQWEQFF
DNA: TGTGCCAGCAGCTTGAAGTCCCGGGACAGACTACAATGGGAGCAGTTCTTC
J: TRBJ2-1
length: 17
D: TRBD1
size: NA
V: TRBV5-6

CDR3: CTSRGTSGSRDEQFF
DNA: TGCACCAGCAGAGGGACTAGCGGGAGTCGGGATGAGCAGTTCTTC
J: TRBJ2-1
length: 15
D: NA
size: NA
V: TRBV1

CDR3: CASKSSPTKGANVLTF
DNA: TGTGCCAGTAAGAGCAGCCCCACTAAGGGGGCCAACGTCCTGACTTTC
J: TRBJ2-6
length: 16
D: NA
size: NA
V: TRBV19

CDR3: CAWSPSPGTSGTYNEQFF
DNA: TGTGCCTGGAGTCCCTCGCCCGGGACTAGCGGGACCTACAATGAGCAGTTCTTC
J: TRBJ2-1
length: 18
D: TRBD2
size: once
V: TRBV30

CDR3: CASSYRGSNEQYF
DNA: TGTGCCAGCAGCTACAGGGGTAGCAACGAGCAGTACTTC
J: TRBJ2-7
length: 13
D: TRBD1
size: NA
V: TRBV3-1/TRBV3-2

CDR3: CASSSGQGRDYGYTF
DNA: TGTGCCAGCAGTTCCGGACAGGGCCGTGACTATGGCTACACCTTC
J: TRBJ1-2
length: 15
D: TRBD1
size: NA
V: TRBV6-6

CDR3: CASSLDRGPVQPQHF
DNA: TGTGCCAGCAGCTTGGACAGGGGGCCCGTTCAGCCCCAGCATTTT
J: TRBJ1-5
length: 15
D: TRBD1
size: NA
V: TRBV5-8

CDR3: CASSFFASFRNTIYF
DNA: TGTGCCAGCAGCTTCTTTGCCAGTTTCAGAAACACCATATATTTT
J: TRBJ1-3
length: 15
D: NA
size: NA
V: TRBV5-6

CDR3: CASSLVSGGEQFF
DNA: TGCGCCAGCAGCTTGGTGTCCGGTGGTGAGCAGTTCTTC
J: TRBJ2-1
length: 13
D: NA
size: few
V: TRBV5-1

CDR3: CASSLTGTGMGSGANVLTF
DNA: TGTGCCAGCAGCTTAACCGGGACAGGGATGGGCTCTGGGGCCAACGTCCTGACTTTC
J: TRBJ2-6
length: 19
D: TRBD1
size: NA
V: TRBV7-3

CDR3: CASMSGRGGDTQYF
DNA: TGTGCCAGTATGAGCGGGAGGGGGGGAGATACGCAGTATTTT
J: TRBJ2-3
length: 14
D: TRBD2
size: NA
V: TRBV19

CDR3: CASSADRMRTDTQYF
DNA: TGTGCCAGCAGCGCCGACAGGATGCGCACAGATACGCAGTATTTT
J: TRBJ2-3
length: 15
D: NA
size: NA
V: TRBV5-4

CDR3: CASSETVGGTLNSPLHF
DNA: TGTGCCAGCAGTGAAACCGTGGGGGGGACTTTAAATTCACCCCTCCACTTT
J: TRBJ1-6
length: 17
D: NA
size: NA
V: TRBV6-1

CDR3: CARSLPDRVEPYEQYF
DNA: TGTGCCAGAAGCTTACCCGACAGGGTTGAACCTTACGAGCAGTACTTC
J: TRBJ2-7
length: 16
D: TRBD1
size: NA
V: TRBV5-3

CDR3: CASKPSGYEQYF
DNA: TGTGCCAGCAAGCCTAGCGGGTACGAGCAGTACTTC
J: TRBJ2-7
length: 12
D: TRBD2
size: NA
V: TRBV2

CDR3: CASSLSGGAWETQYF
DNA: TGTGCCAGCAGCTTAAGCGGGGGGGCCTGGGAGACCCAGTACTTC
J: TRBJ2-5
length: 15
D: TRBD2
size: NA
V: TRBV5-6

CDR3: CASSFRGGLHEQFF
DNA: TGTGCCAGCAGCTTCCGGGGGGGCCTTCATGAGCAGTTCTTC
J: TRBJ2-1
length: 14
D: TRBD2
size: NA
V: TRBV7-9

CDR3: CASSAGTGSYEQYF
DNA: TGTGCCAGCTCTGCCGGGACAGGGAGTTACGAGCAGTACTTC
J: TRBJ2-7
length: 14
D: TRBD1
size: once
V: TRBV18

CDR3: CTSSQDREDEQYF
DNA: TGCACCAGCAGCCAAGATCGGGAAGACGAGCAGTACTTC
J: TRBJ2-7
length: 13
D: NA
size: large
V: TRBV1

CDR3: CSVASPSGRRKETQYF
DNA: TGCAGCGTCGCAAGCCCTAGCGGGAGGAGGAAAGAGACCCAGTACTTC
J: TRBJ2-5
length: 16
D: TRBD2
size: NA
V: TRBV29-1

CDR3: CASSLAGGAFADTQYF
DNA: TGTGCCAGCAGCTTGGCGGGGGGGGCGTTTGCAGATACGCAGTATTTT
J: TRBJ2-3
length: 16
D: TRBD2
size: NA
V: TRBV5-4

CDR3: CAISAVGGQGNQPQHF
DNA: TGTGCCATCAGTGCCGTCGGTGGACAGGGGAATCAGCCCCAGCATTTT
J: TRBJ1-5
length: 16
D: TRBD1
size: NA
V: TRBV10-3

CDR3: CASSKGREGGGAYEQYF
DNA: TGTGCCAGCAGCAAAGGGCGCGAGGGGGGGGGAGCCTACGAGCAGTACTTC
J: TRBJ2-7
length: 17
D: NA
size: NA
V: TRBV21-1

CDR3: CASSLQGAITDTQYF
DNA: TGTGCCAGCAGTTTGCAGGGGGCGATCACAGATACGCAGTATTTT
J: TRBJ2-3
length: 15
D: TRBD1
size: NA
V: TRBV28

CDR3: CASSSTGAMGEKLFF
DNA: TGTGCCAGCAGTTCGACAGGGGCCATGGGTGAAAAACTGTTTTTT
J: TRBJ1-4
length: 15
D: TRBD1
size: NA
V: TRBV28

CDR3: CASWTSGSRYEQYF
DNA: TGTGCCAGCTGGACTAGCGGGAGTAGGTACGAGCAGTACTTC
J: TRBJ2-7
length: 14
D: TRBD2
size: NA
V: TRBV5-4

CDR3: CASSLGGAGTEAFF
DNA: TGTGCCAGCAGCTTGGGGGGGGCGGGCACTGAAGCTTTCTTT
J: TRBJ1-1
length: 14
D: NA
size: few
V: TRBV7-2

CDR3: CASSSPGTLYEQYF
DNA: TGCGCCAGCAGCTCCCCCGGGACACTCTACGAGCAGTACTTC
J: TRBJ2-7
length: 14
D: NA
size: NA
V: TRBV5-1

CDR3: CASSQNTGTGGNTIYF
DNA: TGTGCCAGCTCACAAAACACCGGGACAGGCGGAAACACCATATATTTT
J: TRBJ1-3
length: 16
D: TRBD1
size: NA
V: TRBV18

CDR3: CASSSGPLAQYF
DNA: TGTGCCAGTAGTTCGGGTCCATTGGCCCAGTACTTC
J: TRBJ2-5
length: 12
D: NA
size: NA
V: TRBV19

CDR3: CASSRRQGSVTDTQYF
DNA: TGTGCCAGCAGCCGCAGACAGGGTTCGGTGACAGATACGCAGTATTTT
J: TRBJ2-3
length: 16
D: TRBD1
size: once
V: TRBV7-9